These 2 T cell receptor beta chains were sequenced from one sample in a study of tumor-infiltrating lymphocytes in primary liver carcinoma. RNA isolated from unsorted whole blood supplied the blood RNA, with germline DNA also extracted. From about 490 ng of total RNA, TCR beta-specific cDNA was reverse-transcribed using a constant-region primer. Construction of TCR beta libraries relied on three successive nested multiplex PCR rounds employing slightly modified ARM-PCR. TRBV1-TRBV30 forward and Cbeta reverse primers drove the first two roughly 10-cycle rounds. TCRdb independently ran MiXCR on the multiplex PCR reads; one entry per CDR3 protein. The sample shows 330,000 or so distinct CDR3 sequences, almost 65% of them seen only once. Sequencing was performed on peripheral blood. The receptors come from a man between 40 and 49 years old with primary liver carcinoma and hepatitis B virus infection.

Comment on this clonotype: The final CDR3 position lacks the conserved phenylalanine or tryptophan, pointing to a likely read error. Because the CDR3's place on the DNA is in doubt, the DNA is left out and the CDR3 is given as listed by TCRdb. This chain uses TRBV11-2 with TRBJ2-3; TRBD1, the D gene given by the table, was not confirmed from the DNA. The CDR3 length equals 16 residues, ends included. Germline V gene lookup returns CDR1 SGHAT and CDR2 FQNNGV. The CDR3 here is CASSPLVGARTDTQCY.

In this sample, this clonotype turned up many times. The rearrangement uses TRBV6-5 and TRBJ2-5, with TRBD2 identical over 10 bases. The length of the CDR3 is 16 residues. The germline V gene encodes CDR1 MNHEY and CDR2 SVGAGI. The ends lost 6 bases at V and 4 bases at J; junction bases unmatched: 11. DNA for the CDR3: TGTGCCAGCAGCAAGCACCTAGCGGGAGATGTAGAGACCCAGTACTTC. Its protein product is CASSKHLAGDVETQYF.